One and the same sample provided the 24 T cell receptor beta chains below, sequenced in a study of T cells after yellow fever vaccination. One entry per CDR3 protein, called by TCRdb with MiXCR from the 5' RACE reads. The sample lists about 69,000 distinct CDR3 sequences, approximately 5.9% seen once, with roughly 2.3% in the top ten. The sample was CD4+ T cells sorted from PBMCs, taken roughly 14 days after the first yellow fever vaccination. Receptor source: a young man who received the YFV17D yellow fever vaccine.

This clonotype was counted many times. The chain links TRBV4-3 to TRBJ1-1; no clear D gene. V was trimmed by 1 base and J by 11 bases, leaving 17 bases between them. The CDR3 sequence is 14 residues long. From germline, CDR1 is LGHNA and CDR2 YSLEER. CDR3 in amino acids: CASSQAVVGRAAFF. The CDR3 DNA reads as TGCGCCAGCAGCCAAGCCGTGGTGGGGAGGGCGGCTTTCTTT.

This clonotype has ten or more counts. The V gene is TRBV20-1, the J gene TRBJ2-7; D possibly corresponds to TRBD2 (6 bases). Per the germline V gene, CDR1 is DFQATT and CDR2 is SNEGSKA (reference sequence). This CDR3 comprises 14 residues. V lost 1 base and J 3 bases, leaving 13 bases between the germline ends. The CDR3 is CSARGDSHRYEQYF. The CDR3 DNA sequence: TGCAGTGCTAGAGGGGACTCCCACCGCTACGAGCAGTACTTC.

Ten or more counts support this clonotype. This chain links TRBV6-5 with TRBJ1-3; the D gene is possibly TRBD1 (6 bases). CDR1 and CDR2 from the germline V gene are MNHEY and SVGAGI. V lost 5 bases and J 0 bases, leaving 17 bases between the germline ends. The CDR3 has 17 residues. As DNA, the CDR3 is TGTGCCAGCAGTCGCTCCGGGACACTTGGCTCTGGAAACACCATATATTTT. It translates to CASSRSGTLGSGNTIYF.

This clonotype was detected many times. J is TRBJ1-3 and V is TRBV18; tentative D call: TRBD1 (6 bases). The CDR3 length is 16 residues. Trimming stripped 3 bases from V and 0 bases from J, with 12 bases between. CDR1 is KGHSH, CDR2 LQKENI, per germline. The CDR3, as DNA: TGTGCCAGCTCACCGTCCCAGGGGTTCTCTGGAAACACCATATATTTT. Encoded protein: CASSPSQGFSGNTIYF. Full variable domain (rest looked up from reference TRBV18 and TRBJ1-3): NAGVMQNPRHLVRRRGQEARLRCSPMKGHSHVYWYRQLPEEGLKFMVYLQKENIIDESGMPKERFSAEFPKEGPSILRIQQVVRGDSAAYFCASSPSQGFSGNTIYFGEGSWLTVV.

As to this clonotype: This may be a read error, as it is one base from a much larger clone. The chain recombines TRBV28 with TRBJ1-1; D is possibly TRBD1 (6 bases). The CDR3 extends over 15 amino acids. Germline V lookup: CDR1 MDHEN, CDR2 SYDVKM. The DNA of the CDR3 is TGTACCAGCAGTTTAGATCAGGGGACGGACACTGAAGCTTTCTTT. This encodes CTSSLDQGTDTEAFF.

The rearrangement links TRBV5-1 to TRBJ1-1, with D possibly TRBD1 on 5 matching bases. Germline V CDR1 and CDR2: SGHRS, YFSETQ. V dropped 0 bases and J dropped 0 bases, with 9 bases sitting between them. The length of the CDR3 is 15 residues. CDR3 nucleotide sequence: TGCGCCAGCAGCTTGGCCGGGGGGATGAACACTGAAGCTTTCTTT. Its protein is CASSLAGGMNTEAFF.

This chain uses TRBV7-9 with TRBJ1-2, with a possible D match to TRBD1 (5 bases). The CDR3 runs to 13 residues. Between the trimmed V and J ends, which lost 5 bases and 8 bases, there was a span of 15 bases. Germline values: CDR1 SEHNR, CDR2 FQNEAQ (reference sequence). The chain's CDR3 is CASSLGLLCGYTF. CDR3 DNA sequence: TGTGCCAGCAGCCTGGGGCTGCTCTGCGGCTACACCTTC.

This clonotype was seen ten or more times. The chain couples TRBV7-2 to TRBJ2-1; tentatively, D is TRBD1 or TRBD2 (5 bases each). CDR1 is SGHTA, CDR2 FQGNSA, per germline. The ends were cut back, 6 bases at V and 5 bases at J, with 14 bases in the middle. The CDR3 totals 14 residues. Written as DNA, the CDR3 is TGTGCCAGCAGTCCCGCGGGCAGGGACAATGAGCAGTTCTTC. Residues: CASSPAGRDNEQFF.

This clonotype appeared many times. V usage is TRBV20-1 and J usage is TRBJ1-1, with 8 nucleotides matching TRBD1. The CDR3 totals 13 residues. Germline CDR1 DFQATT, CDR2 SNEGSKA (reference sequence). Unmatched junction bases numbered 6, after V lost 4 bases and J lost 5 bases. CDR3: CSATQGAETEAFF. In DNA, the CDR3 is TGCAGTGCTACCCAGGGGGCAGAAACTGAAGCTTTCTTT.

This clonotype was recorded many times. The chain employs TRBV4-3 and TRBJ2-1; no reliable D call. Deletions cut 1 base from V and 12 bases from J, with 19 bases between. This CDR3 is 15 amino acids long. Germline V gene data show CDR1 as LGHNA and CDR2 as YSLEER. CDR3 bases: TGCGCCAGCAGCCAAGTAGGCCAGACCGAGGATGTGCAGTTCTTC. It translates to CASSQVGQTEDVQFF.

This clonotype has a count of ten or more. The chain has TRBV20-1 and TRBJ1-6, with D perhaps matching TRBD1 (5 bases). The CDR3 has 14 residues. Trimming removed 3 bases from V and 6 bases from J, with 12 bases in between. The V gene's germline CDR1 is DFQATT and CDR2 SNEGSKA (reference sequence). The CDR3 loop is CSARARVGNSPLHF. Here the CDR3 DNA reads TGCAGTGCTAGGGCCAGGGTCGGTAATTCACCCCTCCACTTT.

This clonotype showed up many times. The J gene is TRBJ2-7, the V gene TRBV20-1; no definite D call. The germline V and J ends were trimmed by 1 base and 3 bases, with 10 bases remaining between them. This CDR3 has 13 amino acids. Per the germline V gene, CDR1 is DFQATT and CDR2 is SNEGSKA (reference sequence). The DNA of the CDR3 is TGCAGTGCTAGAGGGATCGACCGCTACGAGCAGTACGTC. It is translated as CSARGIDRYEQYV.

Many counts were recorded for this clonotype. The chain employs TRBV25-1 and TRBJ1-4; 9 bases are shared with TRBD1. The CDR3 consists of 17 residues. The V segment lost 5 bases and the J segment 8 bases; nucleotides outside the gene matches: 15. The germline gives CDR1 MGHDK, CDR2 SYGVNS. CDR3 DNA sequence: TGTGCCAGCAGTTCACCGGGGACAGGGAAGGTGACGGAAAAACTGTTTTTT. This translates into CASSSPGTGKVTEKLFF.

This clonotype appeared a few times. The genes are TRBV5-5 and TRBJ2-7, with 12 positions matching TRBD2. Germline CDR1 reads SGHKS; CDR2 reads YYEKEE (reference sequence). The trim removed 4 bases at V and 6 bases at J, leaving 5 bases unmatched. The CDR3 consists of 14 residues. The CDR3 DNA reads as TGTGCCAGCAGCCTCGGACTAGCGGGGAGCGAGCAGTACGTC. Translated: CASSLGLAGSEQYV.

This clonotype was observed at least ten times. This sequence joins TRBV11-2 and TRBJ1-5, with 7 bases matching TRBD1. V was clipped by 5 bases and J by 2 bases; unmatched bases: 15. Germline lookup yields CDR1 SGHAT and CDR2 FQNNGV. The CDR3 sequence is 18 residues long. CDR3 bases: TGTGCCAGCAGCCCGATATTTTCACAGGGGATGGGCAATCAGCCCCAGCATTTT. Its translation: CASSPIFSQGMGNQPQHF.

This clonotype appeared many times. The gene calls are TRBV5-1 and TRBJ1-4, with D possibly TRBD1 on 5 matching bases. This CDR3 has 14 residues. The germline CDR1 and CDR2 sequences are SGHRS and YFSETQ. V dropped 3 bases and J dropped 1 base, with 7 bases sitting between them. DNA of the CDR3: TGCGCCAGCAGCTCGGACATAACTAATGAAAAACTGTTTTTT. Translating it yields CASSSDITNEKLFF.

This clonotype has ten or more counts. The chain joins TRBV24-1 to TRBJ2-2, with D perhaps matching TRBD2 (5 bases). The CDR3 sequence is 13 residues long. V shed 9 bases and J shed 3 bases, with 10 bases lying between them. Germline V CDR1 and CDR2: KGHDR, SFDVKD. The CDR3 DNA follows: TGTGCCACCGCGGGCTCCTACACCGGGGAGCTGTTTTTT. It is translated as CATAGSYTGELFF.

This clonotype was seen repeatedly, ten times or more. V is TRBV5-1 and J is TRBJ1-6; the match to TRBD1 covers 7 bases. V lost 0 bases and J lost 7; bases outside the gene matches: 4. The germline V gene has CDR1 SGHRS and CDR2 YFSETQ. This CDR3 is 15 amino acids long. The CDR3 DNA follows: TGCGCCAGCAGCTTGGGCGGACAGGCCAATTCACCCCTCCACTTT. It translates to CASSLGGQANSPLHF.

Ten or more counts support this clonotype. The CDR3 DNA sequence: TGTGCCAGCAGTTACTCGGGGGGGGGCGGGAATGAGCAGTTCTTC. It specifies CASSYSGGGGNEQFF. The chain recombines TRBV6-5 with TRBJ2-1; possible D gene TRBD2, 7 bases. Trimming removed 0 bases from V and 7 bases from J, with 13 bases in between. CDR3 length: 15 amino acids. Germline V gives CDR1 MNHEY, CDR2 SVGAGI.

This clonotype occurred many times. The rearrangement links TRBV6-1 to TRBJ1-1, with no clear D. The CDR3 is 15 amino acids. Trimming took 6 bases from V and 5 from J, leaving 19 bases between them. CDR1 is MNHNS, CDR2 SASEGT, per germline. The CDR3 protein is CASRKQTGSGTEAFF. CDR3 sequence (DNA): TGTGCCAGCAGGAAGCAGACCGGATCGGGGACTGAAGCTTTCTTT.

Concerning this clonotype itself: A clone one base away is much larger, so this may be a read error. The chain is built from TRBV11-2 and TRBJ1-2; unclear D gene. V shed 1 base and J shed 7 bases, with 10 bases lying between them. Germline CDR1 SGHAT, CDR2 FQNNGV. The CDR3 has 13 amino acids. The CDR3 loop reads CASSLALGSGYTF. The CDR3 bases are TGTGCCAGCAGCTTAGCCCTAGGAAGTGGCTACACCTTC.

This clonotype was counted at least ten times. This rearrangement joins TRBV7-2 to TRBJ2-1; 7 bases line up with TRBD2. V lost 5 bases to trimming and J lost 6 bases; unmatched junction nucleotides: 13. Germline lookup yields CDR1 SGHTA and CDR2 FQGNSA. This CDR3 has 16 amino acids. CDR3 protein: CASSRGGAGVANEQFF. In DNA form, the CDR3 reads TGTGCCAGCAGCCGCGGCGGGGCGGGGGTGGCCAATGAGCAGTTCTTC.

This clonotype showed up many times. The chain has TRBV6-1 and TRBJ2-7; D not certain. CDR1 is MNHNS, CDR2 SASEGT, per germline. The V end was cut by 2 bases, the J end by 2 bases, with 7 bases between. The CDR3 runs to 13 residues. The CDR3 spells CASSENLPYEQYV. In DNA form, the CDR3 reads TGTGCCAGCAGTGAAAACCTACCCTACGAGCAGTACGTC.

This clonotype was seen repeatedly, ten times or more. The V call is TRBV28, the J call TRBJ2-4; no firm D call. V was pared by 6 bases and J by 5 bases, with 11 bases between. This CDR3 has 13 amino acids. In germline, CDR1 is MDHEN, CDR2 SYDVKM. The CDR3 region has the DNA TGTGCCAGCAGCCCGGACCGCGAAAACATTCAGTACTTC. It yields the protein CASSPDRENIQYF.